The 24 T cell receptor beta chains reported below all come from one sample, sequenced in a study of technical replicates of blood from several donors. Assay used: immunoSEQ multiplex PCR; TCRdb lists only in-frame clones, some missing. The top ten hold 0.36% of the sample, which has approximately 94,000 clones, 90% to 97% seen once. The sequenced material came from T cells isolated from PBMCs. Receptors were obtained from a human donor in good health.

J is TRBJ1-1 and V is TRBV6-1, with 7 bases matching TRBD1. The CDR3 runs to 14 residues. Germline V gene lookup returns CDR1 MNHNS and CDR2 SASEGT. The J segment lost 3 bases and the V segment lost 2 bases, leaving 3 bases of the junction unmatched. The CDR3 bases are TGTGCCAGCAGTGAAATGGGACAGTACACTGAAGCTTTCTTT. Its protein product is CASSEMGQYTEAFF.

The genes are TRBV27 and TRBJ2-3; TRBD2 is a possible D gene (6 bases). The V end lost 7 bases, the J end lost 6 bases, and 17 bases lay between the germline ends. The CDR3 has 14 amino acids. Germline V gives CDR1 MNHEY, CDR2 SMNVEV (reference sequence). The CDR3 nucleotides are TGTGCCAGCAATGCGGGGAATACGCGGGATACGCAGTATTTT. Its translation is CASNAGNTRDTQYF.

The genes are TRBV14 and TRBJ1-2, with D unclear. This CDR3 contains 13 residues. CDR1 is SGHDN, CDR2 FVKESK, per germline. Trimming removed 0 bases at V and 2 bases at J, with 4 bases between. This CDR3 reads CASSQDMNYGYTF. CDR3 in DNA: TGTGCCAGCAGCCAAGACATGAACTATGGCTACACCTTC.

The V call is TRBV7-6, the J call TRBJ2-7, with 9 bases fitting TRBD2. The V segment lost 1 base and the J segment 2 bases; nucleotides outside the gene matches: 3. Germline CDR1 is SGHVS and CDR2 is FNYEAQ. The CDR3 totals 15 residues. CDR3 protein: CASSLGASGTYEQYF. CDR3 sequence (DNA): TGTGCCAGCAGCTTAGGGGCTAGCGGGACCTACGAGCAGTACTTC.

The rearrangement uses TRBV5-1 and TRBJ1-1; TRBD1 is a possible D gene (6 bases). V dropped 0 bases and J dropped 7 bases, with 10 bases sitting between them. CDR1 is SGHRS, CDR2 YFSETQ, per germline. The CDR3 is made up of 13 amino acids. The CDR3 sequence: CASSLGLQGEAFF. The CDR3 DNA sequence: TGCGCCAGCAGCTTGGGCCTACAGGGTGAAGCTTTCTTT.

This clone was found a few times. This chain connects TRBV2 to TRBJ1-2, with 7 positions matching TRBD1. Germline loops: CDR1 SNHLY, CDR2 FYNNEI. This CDR3 is 13 amino acids long. J gave up 5 bases and V 4 bases, and 4 bases lay outside the gene matches. As DNA, the CDR3 is TGTGCCAGCAGTGGAGGGGGCGGATATGGCTACACCTTC. It translates to CASSGGGGYGYTF.

The chain is built from TRBV7-3 and TRBJ2-5, with 8 bases fitting TRBD1. This CDR3 spans 13 amino acids. Germline values: CDR1 SGHTA, CDR2 FQGTGA. V shed 3 bases, J shed 5 bases, and the junction held 2 bases outside the gene matches. CDR3 sequence (DNA): TGTGCCAGCAGCTTCGGACAGGGTGAGACCCAGTACTTC. Translating gives CASSFGQGETQYF.

The chain joins TRBV6-5 to TRBJ2-5; 9 bases map to TRBD1. V dropped 6 bases and J dropped 5; count of bases not matched to a gene: 13. Germline CDR1 MNHEY, CDR2 SVGAGI. The CDR3 runs to 16 residues. This CDR3 reads CASSYRGGTGWETQYF. CDR3 bases: TGTGCCAGCAGCTACAGAGGCGGGACAGGGTGGGAGACCCAGTACTTC.

This chain uses TRBV2 with TRBJ2-1; D unclear. V was clipped by 1 base and J by 4 bases, with 11 bases between them. Germline CDR1 and CDR2: SNHLY and FYNNEI. The length of the CDR3 is 15 residues. The CDR3 spells CASSEVKKRYNEQFF. CDR3 nucleotide sequence: TGTGCCAGCAGTGAAGTAAAAAAGAGATACAATGAGCAGTTCTTC.

This chain joins TRBV2 and TRBJ2-3; 8 bases match TRBD2. V shed 7 bases and J 3 bases; nucleotides not matched to a gene: 6. The germline CDR1 and CDR2 sequences are SNHLY and FYNNEI. The CDR3 extends over 14 amino acids. The CDR3 DNA is TGTGCCAGCACCCTACTAGCGGAAACAGATACGCAGTATTTT. Residues: CASTLLAETDTQYF.

This clone occurred a few times. The chain has TRBV7-7 and TRBJ1-2; 9 bases align to TRBD1. This CDR3 is 19 amino acids long. With 3 bases clipped from V and 0 bases from J, the junction kept 14 bases outside the gene matches. Germline loops: CDR1 SSHAT, CDR2 FNYEAQ (reference sequence). CDR3 loop: CASSLAGQGSDSANYGYTF. CDR3 nucleotides: TGTGCCAGCAGCTTGGCTGGACAGGGGTCGGATTCAGCTAACTATGGCTACACCTTC.

V and J are TRBV7-9 and TRBJ2-2; 14 nucleotides match TRBD2. The CDR3 has 16 amino acids. J lost 7 bases, V lost 5 bases, and 6 bases had no gene match. Germline-derived CDR1 and CDR2 are SEHNR and FQNEAQ (reference sequence). CDR3 region: CASSANGLAGGGELFF. CDR3 nucleotides: TGTGCCAGCAGCGCAAACGGACTAGCGGGAGGCGGGGAGCTGTTTTTT.

The chain joins TRBV6-5 to TRBJ2-5, with 10 bases aligning to TRBD2. The germline CDR1 and CDR2 sequences are MNHEY and SVGAGI. CDR3 length equals 13 residues. After removal of 6 bases from V and 4 bases from J, the junction contained 2 bases not matched to a gene. CDR3 loop: CASRLAGTETQYF. The CDR3 coding sequence is TGTGCCAGCAGACTAGCGGGAACAGAGACCCAGTACTTC.

This chain joins TRBV9 and TRBJ2-1, with D perhaps TRBD2 (5 bases). V lost 3 bases and J 11 bases, leaving 18 bases between the germline ends. This CDR3 has 14 residues. CDR1 and CDR2 (germline): SGDLS, YYNGEE. The CDR3 region has the DNA TGTGCCAGCAGCGAGACGGACTCGCGTACCCAGCAGTTCTTC. Translated: CASSETDSRTQQFF.

The chain joins TRBV14 to TRBJ2-2; 13 nucleotides line up with TRBD2. The CDR3 sequence is 14 residues long. In germline, CDR1 is SGHDN, CDR2 FVKESK. V trimming: 10 bases; J trimming: 4 bases; junction bases outside the gene matches: 3. CDR3 loop: CAIRLAGGTGELFF. CDR3 DNA: TGTGCCATCCGACTAGCGGGAGGCACCGGGGAGCTGTTTTTT.

This rearrangement joins TRBV28 to TRBJ2-7; 9 positions match TRBD1. Germline lookup yields CDR1 MDHEN and CDR2 SYDVKM. V shed 6 bases, J shed 3 bases, and the junction held 12 bases outside the gene matches. The CDR3 consists of 16 residues. CDR3 sequence (DNA): TGTGCCAGCAGCCCTACGAGGACAGGGGTAGGCTACGAGCAGTACTTC. It is translated as CASSPTRTGVGYEQYF.

The V and J genes are TRBV4-3 and TRBJ2-7; TRBD1 matches 9 bases. Trimming at V came to 3 bases and at J to 5 bases, leaving 5 bases not matched to a gene. The germline V gene has CDR1 LGHNA and CDR2 YSLEER. This CDR3 contains 14 residues. CDR3 sequence reads: CASSQGQGIDEQYF. The CDR3 DNA is TGCGCCAGCAGCCAGGGACAGGGAATCGACGAGCAGTACTTC.

The rearrangement joins TRBV5-6 to TRBJ2-3; 12 bases are shared with TRBD2. The V gene end was trimmed by 2 bases and the J gene end by 3 bases; junction bases not matched to a gene: 4. Germline values: CDR1 SGHDT, CDR2 YYEEEE. The length of the CDR3 is 16 residues. CDR3 amino acids: CASSLPTSGSTDTQYF. Written as DNA, the CDR3 is TGTGCCAGCAGCTTACCGACTAGCGGGAGTACAGATACGCAGTATTTT.

Of note for this clone: Distinct nucleotide sequences in the sample also encode this CDR3. J is TRBJ2-7 and V is TRBV5-1; 7 bases fit TRBD1. The V and J ends lost 3 bases and 1 base, in that order; junction bases with no gene match: 1. The CDR3 covers 13 residues. Germline V CDR1 and CDR2: SGHRS, YFSETQ. The CDR3 sequence: CASSWDSSYEQYF. The CDR3 coding sequence is TGCGCCAGCAGCTGGGACAGTTCCTACGAGCAGTACTTC.

This clone appeared once. The chain recombines TRBV19 with TRBJ1-1, with D perhaps TRBD1 (6 bases). Germline V lookup: CDR1 LNHDA, CDR2 SQIVND (reference sequence). Deletions cut 3 bases from V and 3 bases from J, with 11 bases between. This CDR3 spans 14 amino acids. This CDR3 is CASSMSPGDTEAFF. In DNA, the CDR3 is TGTGCCAGTAGTATGTCCCCAGGGGACACTGAAGCTTTCTTT.

The chain combines TRBV4-2 with TRBJ2-1; maybe TRBD2 (6 bases). The CDR3 loop spans 17 amino acids. Germline-derived CDR1 and CDR2 are LGHNA and YNFKEQ. The V end was cut by 2 bases, the J end by 0 bases, with 14 bases between. CDR3 in DNA: TGTGCCAGCAGCCAATTATCTAGCGAAGTCTCCTACAATGAGCAGTTCTTC. Translation: CASSQLSSEVSYNEQFF.

V is TRBV7-9 and J is TRBJ1-1, with D unresolved. Per germline, CDR1 SEHNR and CDR2 FQNEAQ (reference sequence). The CDR3 consists of 16 residues. Trimming took 2 bases from V and 0 from J, leaving 13 bases between them. The CDR3 spells CASSLYRKTLNTEAFF. In nucleotides, the CDR3 is TGTGCCAGCAGCTTATACAGAAAAACTTTGAACACTGAAGCTTTCTTT.

V gene TRBV6-1 combines with J gene TRBJ2-1, with 9 positions matching TRBD2. The CDR3 is 16 residues long. Germline V gives CDR1 MNHNS, CDR2 SASEGT. V lost 4 bases to trimming and J lost 4 bases; unmatched junction nucleotides: 8. The CDR3 bases are TGTGCCAGCAGTGGAATTCTAGCGGGACTTTACAATGAGCAGTTCTTC. Its translation is CASSGILAGLYNEQFF.

The gene calls are TRBV11-2 and TRBJ2-5, with no clear D. Trimming cost V 2 bases and J 3 bases, with 10 bases left between them. The CDR3 is 14 residues long. The V gene's germline CDR1 is SGHAT and CDR2 FQNNGV. The CDR3, as DNA: TGTGCCAGCAGCTTATTCTCAGTGGAAGAGACCCAGTACTTC. It is translated as CASSLFSVEETQYF.